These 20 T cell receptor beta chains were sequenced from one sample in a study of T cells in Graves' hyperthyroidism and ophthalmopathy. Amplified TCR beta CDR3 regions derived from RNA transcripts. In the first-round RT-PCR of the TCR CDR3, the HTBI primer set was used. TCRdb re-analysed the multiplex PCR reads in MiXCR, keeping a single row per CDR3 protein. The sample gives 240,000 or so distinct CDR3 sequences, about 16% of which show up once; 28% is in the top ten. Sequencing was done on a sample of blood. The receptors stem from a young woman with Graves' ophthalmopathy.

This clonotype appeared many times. CDR3 bases: TGTGCCAGCTCACCACCGTCGAACAGGGACTATGGCTACACCTTC. Its protein is CASSPPSNRDYGYTF. The rearrangement links TRBV18 to TRBJ1-2, with D possibly matching TRBD1 (6 bases). Germline CDR1 is KGHSH and CDR2 is LQKENI. Trimming stripped 0 bases from V and 3 bases from J, with 11 bases between. This CDR3 contains 15 residues.

DNA of the CDR3: TGTGCCAGCAGTTACTTCAGGACAGGGAACACTGAAGCTTTCTTT. Translated, it gives CASSYFRTGNTEAFF. The chain recombines TRBV6-2 or TRBV6-3 with TRBJ1-1; the match to TRBD1 covers 7 bases. The CDR3 consists of 15 residues. Germline CDR1 reads MNHEY; CDR2 reads SVGEGT. V was clipped by 1 base and J by 1 base; unmatched bases: 3.

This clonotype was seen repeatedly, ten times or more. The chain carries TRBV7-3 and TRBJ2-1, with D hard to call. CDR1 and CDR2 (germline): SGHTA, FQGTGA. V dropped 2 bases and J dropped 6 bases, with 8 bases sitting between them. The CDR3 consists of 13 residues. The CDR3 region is CASSLWEGNEQFF. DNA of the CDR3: TGTGCCAGCAGCTTATGGGAAGGCAATGAGCAGTTCTTC.

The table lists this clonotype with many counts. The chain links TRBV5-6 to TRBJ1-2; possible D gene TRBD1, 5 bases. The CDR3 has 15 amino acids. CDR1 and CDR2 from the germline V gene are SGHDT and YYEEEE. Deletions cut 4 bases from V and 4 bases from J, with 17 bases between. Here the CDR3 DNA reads TGTGCCAGCAGCACAGACCAGGGATTGGGCTATGGCTACACCTTC. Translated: CASSTDQGLGYGYTF.

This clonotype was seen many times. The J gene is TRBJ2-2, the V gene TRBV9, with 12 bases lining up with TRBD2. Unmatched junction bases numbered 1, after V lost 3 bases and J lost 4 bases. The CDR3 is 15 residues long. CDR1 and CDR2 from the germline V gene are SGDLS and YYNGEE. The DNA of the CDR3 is TGTGCCAGCAGCGCACTAGCGGGAGGCACCGGGGAGCTGTTTTTT. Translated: CASSALAGGTGELFF.

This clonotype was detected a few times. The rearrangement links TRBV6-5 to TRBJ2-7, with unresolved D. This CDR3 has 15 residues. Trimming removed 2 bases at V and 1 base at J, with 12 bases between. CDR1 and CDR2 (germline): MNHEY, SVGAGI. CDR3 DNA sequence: TGTGCCAGCAGTTACGACCCCTCCAGGTCCTACGAGCAGTACTTC. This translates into CASSYDPSRSYEQYF.

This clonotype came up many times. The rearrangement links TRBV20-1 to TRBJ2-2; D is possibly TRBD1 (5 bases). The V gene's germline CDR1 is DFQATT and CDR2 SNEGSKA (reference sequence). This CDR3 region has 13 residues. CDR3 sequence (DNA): TGCAGCCGACAGAGAACGAACACCGGGGAGCTGTTTTTT. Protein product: CSRQRTNTGELFF.

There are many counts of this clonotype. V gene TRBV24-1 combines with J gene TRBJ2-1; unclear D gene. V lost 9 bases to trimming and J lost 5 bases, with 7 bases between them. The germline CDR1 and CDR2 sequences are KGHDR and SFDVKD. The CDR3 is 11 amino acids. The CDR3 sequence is CATSQNNEQFF. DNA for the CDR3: TGTGCCACCTCACAAAACAATGAGCAGTTCTTC.

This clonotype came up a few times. Here the CDR3 DNA reads TGTGCCAGCAGCGAGCGGGGTTCTAACACAGATACGCAGTATTTT. This encodes CASSERGSNTDTQYF. The V call is TRBV6-1, the J call TRBJ2-3; 7 nucleotides agree with TRBD2. The V gene end was trimmed by 6 bases and the J gene end by 2 bases; junction bases not matched to a gene: 8. The CDR3 is made up of 15 amino acids. Germline CDR1 reads MNHNS; CDR2 reads SASEGT.

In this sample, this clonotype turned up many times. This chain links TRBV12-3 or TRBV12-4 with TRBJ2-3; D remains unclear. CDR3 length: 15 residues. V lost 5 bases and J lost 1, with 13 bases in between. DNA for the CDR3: TGTGCCAGCAGTCTGGACCGGGCCCGCACAGATACGCAGTATTTT. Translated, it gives CASSLDRARTDTQYF.

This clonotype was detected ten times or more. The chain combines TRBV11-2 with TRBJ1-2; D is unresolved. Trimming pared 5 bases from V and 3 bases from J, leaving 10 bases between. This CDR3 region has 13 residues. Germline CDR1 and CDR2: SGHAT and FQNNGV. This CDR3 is CASSQDIYYGYTF. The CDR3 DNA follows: TGTGCCAGCAGCCAAGACATTTACTATGGCTACACCTTC. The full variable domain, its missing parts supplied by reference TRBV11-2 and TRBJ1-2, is EAGVAQSPRYKIIEKRQSVAFWCNPISGHATLYWYQQILGQGPKLLIQFQNNGVVDDSQLPKDRFSAERLKGVDSTLKIQPAKLEDSAVYLCASSQDIYYGYTFGSGTRLTVV.

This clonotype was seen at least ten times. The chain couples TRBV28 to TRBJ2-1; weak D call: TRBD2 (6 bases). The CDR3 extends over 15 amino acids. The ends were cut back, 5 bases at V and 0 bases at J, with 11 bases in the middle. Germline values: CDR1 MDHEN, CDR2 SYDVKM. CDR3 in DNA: TGTGCCAGCAGTCCGACTAGTCTCTCCTACAATGAGCAGTTCTTC. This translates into CASSPTSLSYNEQFF. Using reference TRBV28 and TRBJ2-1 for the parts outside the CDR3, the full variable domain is DVKVTQSSRYLVKRTGEKVFLECVQDMDHENMFWYRQDPGLGLRLIYFSYDVKMKEKGDIPEGYSVSREKKERFSLILESASTNQTSMYLCASSPTSLSYNEQFFGPGTRLTVL.

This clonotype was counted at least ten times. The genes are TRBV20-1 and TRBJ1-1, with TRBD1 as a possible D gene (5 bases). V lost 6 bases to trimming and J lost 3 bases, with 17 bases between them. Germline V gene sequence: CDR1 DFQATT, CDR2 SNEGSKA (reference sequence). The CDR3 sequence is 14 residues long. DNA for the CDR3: TGCAGTGCGATGGACAAATCGGGATACACTGAAGCTTTCTTT. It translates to CSAMDKSGYTEAFF.

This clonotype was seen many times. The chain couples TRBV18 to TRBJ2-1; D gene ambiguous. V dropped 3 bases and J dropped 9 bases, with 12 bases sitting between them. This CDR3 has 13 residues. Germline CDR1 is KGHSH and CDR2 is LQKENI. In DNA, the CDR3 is TGTGCCAGCTCACCGTGGGCCGCAGGTGAGCAGTTCTTC. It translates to CASSPWAAGEQFF.

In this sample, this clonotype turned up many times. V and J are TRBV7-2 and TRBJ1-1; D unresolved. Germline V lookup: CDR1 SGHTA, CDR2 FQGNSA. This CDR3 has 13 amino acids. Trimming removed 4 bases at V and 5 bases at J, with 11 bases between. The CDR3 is CASSSGSRTEAFF. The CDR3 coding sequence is TGTGCCAGCAGCTCGGGATCGAGGACTGAAGCTTTCTTT. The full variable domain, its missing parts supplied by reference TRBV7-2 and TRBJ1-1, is GAGVSQSPSNKVTEKGKDVELRCDPISGHTALYWYRQSLGQGLEFLIYFQGNSAPDKSGLPSDRFSAERTGGSVSTLTIQRTQQEDSAVYLCASSSGSRTEAFFGQGTRLTVV.

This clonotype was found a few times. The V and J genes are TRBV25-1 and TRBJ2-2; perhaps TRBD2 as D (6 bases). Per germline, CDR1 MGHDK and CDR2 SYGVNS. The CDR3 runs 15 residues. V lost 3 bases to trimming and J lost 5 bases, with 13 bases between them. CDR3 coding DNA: TGTGCCAGCAGTGACGTCCGGGGGAGGACCGGGGAGCTGTTTTTT. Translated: CASSDVRGRTGELFF.

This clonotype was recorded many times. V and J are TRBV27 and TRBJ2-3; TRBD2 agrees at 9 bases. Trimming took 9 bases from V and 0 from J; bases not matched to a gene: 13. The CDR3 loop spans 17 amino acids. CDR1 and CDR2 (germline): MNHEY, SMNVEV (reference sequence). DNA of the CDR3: TGTGCCAGTCTCCCGGCGGGAGGGCCGACGAGCACAGATACGCAGTATTTT. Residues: CASLPAGGPTSTDTQYF.

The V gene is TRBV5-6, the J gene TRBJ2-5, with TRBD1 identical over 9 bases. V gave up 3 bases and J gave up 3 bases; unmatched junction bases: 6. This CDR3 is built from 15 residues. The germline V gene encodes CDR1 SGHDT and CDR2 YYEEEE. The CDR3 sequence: CASSWPGQGKETQYF. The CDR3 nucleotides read TGTGCCAGCAGCTGGCCGGGACAGGGAAAAGAGACCCAGTACTTC.

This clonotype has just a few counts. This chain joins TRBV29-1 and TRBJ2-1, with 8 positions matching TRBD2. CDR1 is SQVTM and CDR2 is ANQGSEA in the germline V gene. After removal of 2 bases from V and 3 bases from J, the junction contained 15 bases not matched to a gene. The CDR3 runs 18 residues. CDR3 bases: TGCAGCGTTGAAATCGCTAGCGGGTACACTACCAACTACAATGAGCAGTTCTTC. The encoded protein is CSVEIASGYTTNYNEQFF.

The CDR3 DNA is TGCGCCAGCAGCCTCCGGGACAGGGGGCCCTACGAGCAGTACTTC. Residues: CASSLRDRGPYEQYF. The chain is built from TRBV4-3 and TRBJ2-7; 12 bases align to TRBD1. The CDR3 runs to 15 residues. V was pared by 4 bases and J by 2 bases, with 3 bases of the junction left unmatched. Germline V gene lookup returns CDR1 LGHNA and CDR2 YSLEER.